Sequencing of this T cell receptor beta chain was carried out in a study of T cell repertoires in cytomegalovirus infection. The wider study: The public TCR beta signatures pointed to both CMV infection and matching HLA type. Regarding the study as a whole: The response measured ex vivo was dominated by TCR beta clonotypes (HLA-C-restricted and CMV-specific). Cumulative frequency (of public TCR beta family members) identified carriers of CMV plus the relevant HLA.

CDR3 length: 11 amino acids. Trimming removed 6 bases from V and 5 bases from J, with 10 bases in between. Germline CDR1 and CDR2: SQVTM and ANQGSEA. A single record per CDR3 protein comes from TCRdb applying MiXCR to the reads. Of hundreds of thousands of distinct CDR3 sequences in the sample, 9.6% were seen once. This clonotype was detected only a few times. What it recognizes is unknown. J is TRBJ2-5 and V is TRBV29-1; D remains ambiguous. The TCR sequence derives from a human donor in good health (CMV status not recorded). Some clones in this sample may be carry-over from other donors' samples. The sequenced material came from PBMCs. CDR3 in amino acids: CSVSWPETQYF. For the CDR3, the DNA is TGCAGCGTAAGTTGGCCGGAGACCCAGTACTTC.